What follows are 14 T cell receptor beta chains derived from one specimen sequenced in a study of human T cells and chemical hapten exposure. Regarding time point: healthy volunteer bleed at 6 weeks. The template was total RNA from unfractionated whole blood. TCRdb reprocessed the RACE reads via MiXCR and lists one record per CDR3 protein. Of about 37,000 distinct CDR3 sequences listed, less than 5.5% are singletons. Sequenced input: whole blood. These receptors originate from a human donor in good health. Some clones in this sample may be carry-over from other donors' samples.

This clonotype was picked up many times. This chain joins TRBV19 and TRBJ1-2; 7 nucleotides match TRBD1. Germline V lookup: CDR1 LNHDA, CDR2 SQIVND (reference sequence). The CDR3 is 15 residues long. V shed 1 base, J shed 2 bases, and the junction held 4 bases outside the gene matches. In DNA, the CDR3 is TGTGCCAGTAGTATAGTCTCGGGACAGAACTATGGCTACACCTTC. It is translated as CASSIVSGQNYGYTF.

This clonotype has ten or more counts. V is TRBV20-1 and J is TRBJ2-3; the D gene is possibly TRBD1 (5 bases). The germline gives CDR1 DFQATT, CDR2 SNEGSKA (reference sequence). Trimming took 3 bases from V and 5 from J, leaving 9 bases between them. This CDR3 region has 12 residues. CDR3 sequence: CSASVGVDTQYF. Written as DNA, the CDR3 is TGCAGTGCTAGTGTAGGGGTAGATACGCAGTATTTT.

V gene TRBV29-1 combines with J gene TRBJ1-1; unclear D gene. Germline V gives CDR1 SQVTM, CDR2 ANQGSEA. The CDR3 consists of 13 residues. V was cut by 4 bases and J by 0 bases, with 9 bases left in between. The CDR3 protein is CSVAQWMNTEAFF. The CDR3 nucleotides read TGCAGCGTTGCACAGTGGATGAACACTGAAGCTTTCTTT. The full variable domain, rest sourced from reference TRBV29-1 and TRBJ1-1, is SAVISQKPSRDICQRGTSLTIQCQVDSQVTMMFWYRQQPGQSLTLIATANQGSEATYESGFVIDKFPISRPNLTFSTLTVSNMSPEDSSIYLCSVAQWMNTEAFFGQGTRLTVV.

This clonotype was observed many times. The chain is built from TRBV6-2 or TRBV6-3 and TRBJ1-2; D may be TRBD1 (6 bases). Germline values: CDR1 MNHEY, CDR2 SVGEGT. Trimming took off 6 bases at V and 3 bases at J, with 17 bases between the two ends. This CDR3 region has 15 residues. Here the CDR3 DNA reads TGTGCCAGCAGGGCCCACAGGGAGATTGACTATGGCTACACCTTC. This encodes CASRAHREIDYGYTF.

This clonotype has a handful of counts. The CDR3 loop is CASSSPVGGNSPLHF. CDR3 nucleotides: TGTGCCAGCAGTTCCCCGGTTGGAGGAAATTCACCCCTCCACTTT. The chain recombines TRBV6-2 or TRBV6-3 with TRBJ1-6; D ambiguous. Germline-derived CDR1 and CDR2 are MNHEY and SVGEGT. The germline V and J ends were trimmed by 4 bases and 7 bases, with 14 bases remaining between them. The CDR3 consists of 15 residues.

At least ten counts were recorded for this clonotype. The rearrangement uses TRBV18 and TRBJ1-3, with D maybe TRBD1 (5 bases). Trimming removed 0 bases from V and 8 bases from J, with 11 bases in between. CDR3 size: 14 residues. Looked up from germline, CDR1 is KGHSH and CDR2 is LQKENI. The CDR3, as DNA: TGTGCCAGCTCACCACCGCAGGGTACGGACACCATATATTTT. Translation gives CASSPPQGTDTIYF.

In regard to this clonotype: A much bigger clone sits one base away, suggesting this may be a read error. DNA of the CDR3: TGCGCCAGCAGCCAAGATGGAGGGTCCGACAATCAGCCCCAGCATTTT. It specifies CASSQDGGSDNQPQHF. This chain joins TRBV4-3 and TRBJ1-5; D ambiguous. Between the trimmed V and J ends, which lost 0 bases and 3 bases, there was a span of 12 bases. The V gene's germline CDR1 is LGHNA and CDR2 YSLEER. CDR3 size: 16 residues.

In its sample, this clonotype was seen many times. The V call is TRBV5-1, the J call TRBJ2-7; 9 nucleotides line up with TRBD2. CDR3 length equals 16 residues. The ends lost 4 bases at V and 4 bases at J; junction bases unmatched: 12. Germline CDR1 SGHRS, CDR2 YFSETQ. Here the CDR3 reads CASSTNPAGGPYEQYF. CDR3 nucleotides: TGCGCCAGCAGCACCAACCCAGCGGGGGGACCGTACGAGCAGTACTTC. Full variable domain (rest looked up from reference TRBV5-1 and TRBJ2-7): KAGVTQTPRYLIKTRGQQVTLSCSPISGHRSVSWYQQTPGQGLQFLFEYFSETQRNKGNFPGRFSGRQFSNSRSEMNVSTLELGDSALYLCASSTNPAGGPYEQYFGPGTRLTVT.

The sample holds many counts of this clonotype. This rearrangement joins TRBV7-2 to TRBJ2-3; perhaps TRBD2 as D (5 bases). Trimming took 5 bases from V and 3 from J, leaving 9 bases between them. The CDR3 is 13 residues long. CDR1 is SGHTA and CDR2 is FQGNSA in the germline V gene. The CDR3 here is CASSTGLTDTQYF. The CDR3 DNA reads TGTGCCAGCAGCACTGGACTGACAGATACGCAGTATTTT.

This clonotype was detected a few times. CDR3 DNA: TGCGCCAGCAGCCCCAGGGCGGGTATCGATGATGAGCAGTTCTTC. Residues: CASSPRAGIDDEQFF. The rearrangement uses TRBV5-1 and TRBJ2-1; D possibly matches TRBD1 or TRBD2 (5 bases each). The CDR3 sequence is 15 residues long. Trimming removed 4 bases from V and 8 bases from J, with 19 bases in between. CDR1 is SGHRS and CDR2 is YFSETQ in the germline V gene.

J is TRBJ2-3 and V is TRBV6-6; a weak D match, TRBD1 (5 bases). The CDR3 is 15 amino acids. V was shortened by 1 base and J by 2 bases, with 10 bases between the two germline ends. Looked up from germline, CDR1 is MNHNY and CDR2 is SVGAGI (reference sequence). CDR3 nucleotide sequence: TGTGCCAGCAGTTACTACACAGGTACCACAGATACGCAGTATTTT. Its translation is CASSYYTGTTDTQYF.

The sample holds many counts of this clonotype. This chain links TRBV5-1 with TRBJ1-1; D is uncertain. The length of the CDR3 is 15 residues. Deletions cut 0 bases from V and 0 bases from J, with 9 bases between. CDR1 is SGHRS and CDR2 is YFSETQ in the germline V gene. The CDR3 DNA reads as TGCGCCAGCAGCTTGGATGGCGGCATGAACACTGAAGCTTTCTTT. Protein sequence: CASSLDGGMNTEAFF.

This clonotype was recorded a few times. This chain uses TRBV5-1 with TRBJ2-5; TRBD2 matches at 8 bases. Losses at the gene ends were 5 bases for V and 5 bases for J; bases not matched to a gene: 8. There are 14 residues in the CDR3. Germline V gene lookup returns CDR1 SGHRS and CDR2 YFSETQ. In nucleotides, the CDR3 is TGCGCCAGCAGACCGGGACTAGGGATCGAGACCCAGTACTTC. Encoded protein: CASRPGLGIETQYF.

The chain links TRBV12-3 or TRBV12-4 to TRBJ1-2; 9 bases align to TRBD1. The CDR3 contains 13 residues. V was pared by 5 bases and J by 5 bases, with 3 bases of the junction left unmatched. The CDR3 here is CASSQTGGYGYTF. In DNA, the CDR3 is TGTGCCAGCAGTCAGACAGGGGGTTATGGCTACACCTTC.